This entry concerns a single T cell receptor beta chain. The target antigen is unknown. The source of the sample is a study of CXCR3-negative and CXCR3-positive naive CD8 T cells. UMI labels and 5' RACE were used to prepare the TRB cDNA libraries. Using the 5' RACE reads, TCRdb records one entry per CDR3 protein without DNA. This table holds roughly 60,000 distinct CDR3 sequences. Study results and caveats: Partly lower CXCR3 expression followed cryopreservation, and most assays relied on fresh PBMCs. Against CXCR3-negative naive cells, CXCR3-positive naive cells showed more hydrophobic TRB CDR3s.

The CDR3 contains 15 residues. The germline V gene has CDR1 LGHNA and CDR2 YNFKEQ. The TCR comes from a human donor in good health. Some clones in this sample may be carry-over from other donors' samples. The rearrangement uses TRBV4-2 and TRBJ2-7; checking the TCRdb D call of TRBD1 is not possible without DNA. The material sequenced was naive CXCR3+ CD8+ T cells from blood. Subset denoted: CD45RO-CCR7+CD27+CD95- naive CD8+ T cells expressing CXCR3 (TNR3+). The CDR3 reads CASRLDRGQSYEQYF.